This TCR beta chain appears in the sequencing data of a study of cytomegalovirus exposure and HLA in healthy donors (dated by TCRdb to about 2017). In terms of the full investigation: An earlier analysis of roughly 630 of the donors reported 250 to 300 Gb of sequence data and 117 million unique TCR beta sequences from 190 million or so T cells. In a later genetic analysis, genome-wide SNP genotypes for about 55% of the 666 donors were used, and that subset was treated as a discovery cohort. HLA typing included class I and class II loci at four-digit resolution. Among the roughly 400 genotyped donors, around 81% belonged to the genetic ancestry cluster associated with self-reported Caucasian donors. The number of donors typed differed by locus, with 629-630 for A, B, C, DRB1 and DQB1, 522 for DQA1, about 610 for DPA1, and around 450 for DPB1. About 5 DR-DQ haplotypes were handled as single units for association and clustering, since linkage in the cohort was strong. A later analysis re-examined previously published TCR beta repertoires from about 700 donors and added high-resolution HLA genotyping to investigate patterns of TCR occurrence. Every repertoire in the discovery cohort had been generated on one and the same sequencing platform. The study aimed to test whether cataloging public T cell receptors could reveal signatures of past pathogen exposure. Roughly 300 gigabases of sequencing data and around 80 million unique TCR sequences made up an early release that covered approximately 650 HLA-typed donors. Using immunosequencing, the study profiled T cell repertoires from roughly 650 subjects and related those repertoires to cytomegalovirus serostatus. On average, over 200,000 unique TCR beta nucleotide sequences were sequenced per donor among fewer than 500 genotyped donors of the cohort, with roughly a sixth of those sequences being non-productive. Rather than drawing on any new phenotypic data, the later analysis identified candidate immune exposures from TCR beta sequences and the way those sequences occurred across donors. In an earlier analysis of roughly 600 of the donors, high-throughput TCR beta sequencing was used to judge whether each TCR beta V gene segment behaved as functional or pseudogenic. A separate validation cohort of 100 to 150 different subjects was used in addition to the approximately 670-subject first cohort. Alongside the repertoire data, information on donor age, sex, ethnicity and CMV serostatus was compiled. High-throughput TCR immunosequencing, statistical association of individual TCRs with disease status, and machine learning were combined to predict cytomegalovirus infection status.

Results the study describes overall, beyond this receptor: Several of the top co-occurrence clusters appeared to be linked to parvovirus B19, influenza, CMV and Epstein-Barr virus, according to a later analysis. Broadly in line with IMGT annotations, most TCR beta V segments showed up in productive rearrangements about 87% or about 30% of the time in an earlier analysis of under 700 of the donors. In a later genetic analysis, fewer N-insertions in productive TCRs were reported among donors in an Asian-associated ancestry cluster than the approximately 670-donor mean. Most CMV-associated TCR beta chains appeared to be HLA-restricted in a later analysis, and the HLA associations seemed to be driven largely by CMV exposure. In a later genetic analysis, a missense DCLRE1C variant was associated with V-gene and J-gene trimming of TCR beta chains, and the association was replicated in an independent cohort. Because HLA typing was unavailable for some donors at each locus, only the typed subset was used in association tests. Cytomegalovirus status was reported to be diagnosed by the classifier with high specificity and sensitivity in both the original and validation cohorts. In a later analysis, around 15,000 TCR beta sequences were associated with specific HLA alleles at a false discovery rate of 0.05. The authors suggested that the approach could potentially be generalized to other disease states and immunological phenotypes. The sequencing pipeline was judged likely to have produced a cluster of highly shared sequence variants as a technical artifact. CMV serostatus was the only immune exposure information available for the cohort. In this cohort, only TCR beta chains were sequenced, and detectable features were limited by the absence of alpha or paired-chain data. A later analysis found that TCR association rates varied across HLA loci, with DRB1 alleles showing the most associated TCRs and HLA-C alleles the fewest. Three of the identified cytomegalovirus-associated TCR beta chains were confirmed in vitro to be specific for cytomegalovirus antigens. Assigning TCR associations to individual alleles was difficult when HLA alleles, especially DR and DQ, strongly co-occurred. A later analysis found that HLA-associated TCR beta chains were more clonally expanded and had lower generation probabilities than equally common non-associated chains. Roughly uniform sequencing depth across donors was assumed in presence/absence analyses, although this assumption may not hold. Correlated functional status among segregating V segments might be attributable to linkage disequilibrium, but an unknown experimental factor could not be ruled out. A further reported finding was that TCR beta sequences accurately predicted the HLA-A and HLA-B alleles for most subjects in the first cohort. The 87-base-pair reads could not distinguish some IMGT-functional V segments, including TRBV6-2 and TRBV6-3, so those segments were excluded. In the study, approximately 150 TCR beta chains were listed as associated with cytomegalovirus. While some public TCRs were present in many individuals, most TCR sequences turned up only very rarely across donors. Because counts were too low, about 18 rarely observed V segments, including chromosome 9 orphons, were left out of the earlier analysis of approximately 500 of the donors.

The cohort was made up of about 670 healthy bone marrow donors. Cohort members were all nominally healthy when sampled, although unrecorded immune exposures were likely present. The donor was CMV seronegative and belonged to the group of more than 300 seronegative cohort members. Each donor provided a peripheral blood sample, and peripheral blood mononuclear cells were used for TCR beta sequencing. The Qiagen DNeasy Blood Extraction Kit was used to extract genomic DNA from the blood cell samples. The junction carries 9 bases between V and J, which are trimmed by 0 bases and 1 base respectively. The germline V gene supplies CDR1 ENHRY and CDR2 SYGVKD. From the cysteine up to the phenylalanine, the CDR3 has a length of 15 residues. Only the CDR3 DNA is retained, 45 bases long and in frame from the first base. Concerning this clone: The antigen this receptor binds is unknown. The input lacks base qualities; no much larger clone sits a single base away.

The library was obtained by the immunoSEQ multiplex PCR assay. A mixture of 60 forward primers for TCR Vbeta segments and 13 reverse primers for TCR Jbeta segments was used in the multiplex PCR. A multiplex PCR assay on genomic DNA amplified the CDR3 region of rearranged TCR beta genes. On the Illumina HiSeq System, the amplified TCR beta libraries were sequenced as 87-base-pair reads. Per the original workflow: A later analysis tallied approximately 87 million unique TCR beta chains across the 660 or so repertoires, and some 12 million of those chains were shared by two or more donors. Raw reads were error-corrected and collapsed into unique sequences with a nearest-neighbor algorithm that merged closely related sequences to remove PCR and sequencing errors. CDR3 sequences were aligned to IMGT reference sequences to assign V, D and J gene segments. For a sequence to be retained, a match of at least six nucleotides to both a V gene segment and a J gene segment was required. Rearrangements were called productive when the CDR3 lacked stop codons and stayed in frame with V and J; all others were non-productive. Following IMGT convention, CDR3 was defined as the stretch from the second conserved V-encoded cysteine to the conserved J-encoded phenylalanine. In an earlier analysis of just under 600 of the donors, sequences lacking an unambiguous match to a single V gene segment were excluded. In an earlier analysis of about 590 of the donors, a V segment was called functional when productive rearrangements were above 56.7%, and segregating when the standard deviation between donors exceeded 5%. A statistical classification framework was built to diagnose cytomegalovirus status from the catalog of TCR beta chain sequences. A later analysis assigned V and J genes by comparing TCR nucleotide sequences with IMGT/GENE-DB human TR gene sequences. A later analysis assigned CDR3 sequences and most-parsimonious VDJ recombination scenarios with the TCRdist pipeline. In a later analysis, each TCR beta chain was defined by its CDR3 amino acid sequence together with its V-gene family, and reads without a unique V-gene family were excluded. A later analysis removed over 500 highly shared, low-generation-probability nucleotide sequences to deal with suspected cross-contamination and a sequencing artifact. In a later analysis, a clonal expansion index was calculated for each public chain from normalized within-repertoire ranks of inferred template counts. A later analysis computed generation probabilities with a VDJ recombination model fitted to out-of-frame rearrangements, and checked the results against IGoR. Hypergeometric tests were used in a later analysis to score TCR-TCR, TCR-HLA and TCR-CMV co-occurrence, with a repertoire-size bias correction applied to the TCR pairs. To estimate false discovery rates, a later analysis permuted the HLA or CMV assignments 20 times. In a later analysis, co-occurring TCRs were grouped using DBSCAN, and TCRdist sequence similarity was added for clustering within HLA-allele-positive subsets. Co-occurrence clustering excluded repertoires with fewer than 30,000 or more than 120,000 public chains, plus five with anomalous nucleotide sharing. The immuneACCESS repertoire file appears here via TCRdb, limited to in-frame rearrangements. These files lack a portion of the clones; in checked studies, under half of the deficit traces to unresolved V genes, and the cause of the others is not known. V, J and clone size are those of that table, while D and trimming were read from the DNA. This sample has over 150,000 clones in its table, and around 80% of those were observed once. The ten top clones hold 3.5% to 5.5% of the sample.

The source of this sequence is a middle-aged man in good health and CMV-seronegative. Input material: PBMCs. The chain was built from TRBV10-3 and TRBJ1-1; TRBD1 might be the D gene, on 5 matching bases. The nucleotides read TGTGCCATCAGTGAGTCCCGGCAGGGGAACACTGAAGCTTTCTTT. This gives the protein CAISESRQGNTEAFF.